This T cell receptor (beta chain) appears in the sequencing data of a study of T cell changes during pregnancy in multiple sclerosis. Produced via immunoSEQ multiplex PCR; TCRdb's table is partial and in-frame only. Here the sample spans approximately 79,000 clones, about 92% being singletons. This CDR3 is built from 14 residues. The junction had 8 bases not matched to a gene; V was cut back by 4 bases and J by 10 bases. Germline loops: CDR1 SGHRS, CDR2 YFSETQ. V gene TRBV5-1 combines with J gene TRBJ1-6; 7 nucleotides agree with TRBD1. The clonotype was recovered from a female donor with multiple sclerosis, enrolled in a pregnancy study. The specimen was CD4+ T cells from peripheral blood mononuclear cells, collected before pregnancy. The CDR3 region has the DNA TGCGCCAGCAGCAAGGGACAGTTTGGGTCACCCCTCCACTTT. It translates to CASSKGQFGSPLHF.